This T cell receptor (beta chain) stems from a study of cytomegalovirus exposure and HLA in healthy donors. The CDR3 runs 13 residues. Germline V gives CDR1 SGHTS, CDR2 YDEGEE. With 4 bases removed from V and 7 bases from J, the gap between germline ends came to 12 bases. The PCR used 60 Vbeta and 13 Jbeta primers. Source study methods: An analysis that came later counted some 81 million unique TCR beta chains, around 10 million shared. TCRdb's copy holds only in-frame clones and misses some; the assay was immunoSEQ multiplex PCR. V and J calls and clone size come straight from that table; D and trimming were deduced from the DNA. The repertoire consists of approximately 120,000 clones, with roughly 67% occurring once and the leading ten covering 8.4%.

The clonotype comes from a man in his forties in good health and CMV-seronegative. V is TRBV5-8 and J is TRBJ1-5; no reliable D call. Material for sequencing was PBMCs. The CDR3 here is CASSPGSYQPQHF. The CDR3 nucleotides read TGTGCCAGCAGCCCGGGATCGTACCAGCCCCAGCATTTT.